This TCR beta chain was identified during a study of T-cell reconstitution after alpha-beta-depleted transplantation in children. Using unique molecular identifiers, the investigators prepared the TCRbeta library. From the PCR reads, TCRdb called clonotypes with MiXCR, one entry per CDR3 protein. The table includes hundreds of thousands of distinct CDR3 sequences, 16% detected once. The germline CDR1 and CDR2 sequences are DFQATT and SNEGSKA (reference sequence). Trimming cost V 1 base and J 9 bases, with 13 bases left between them. This CDR3 contains 12 residues. This clonotype occurred many times. The source material was PBMCs, mostly from graft donor cells, sampled 360 days after TCRalphabeta/CD19-depleted stem cell transplant. The clonotype was recovered from a boy in the first two years of life who had a stem cell transplant for Wiskott-Aldrich syndrome, so the T cells may come from the graft donor. The chain couples TRBV20-1 to TRBJ2-7; unclear D gene. As DNA, the CDR3 is TGCAGTGCTAGAGGGTCTCCGACGAGGCAGTACTTC. Its translation is CSARGSPTRQYF.